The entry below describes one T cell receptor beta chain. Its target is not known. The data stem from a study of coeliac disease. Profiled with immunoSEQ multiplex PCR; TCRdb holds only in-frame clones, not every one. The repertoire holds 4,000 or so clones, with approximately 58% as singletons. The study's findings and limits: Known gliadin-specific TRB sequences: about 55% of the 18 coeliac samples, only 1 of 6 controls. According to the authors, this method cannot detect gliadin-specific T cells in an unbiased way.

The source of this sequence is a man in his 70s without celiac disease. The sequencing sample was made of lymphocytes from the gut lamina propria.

The CDR3 DNA is TGTGCCAGCAGCTTGTCAACAGGCCGAAGCACAGATACGCAGTATTTT. This gives the protein CASSLSTGRSTDTQYF. The V call is TRBV11-3, the J call TRBJ2-3; D possibly corresponds to TRBD1 (5 bases). Trimming took 3 bases from V and 0 from J, leaving 13 bases between them. The germline V gene has CDR1 SGHNT and CDR2 YENEEA. The CDR3 runs 16 residues.